The 14 T cell receptor beta chains given below trace back to one sample, sequenced in a study of cytomegalovirus exposure and HLA in healthy donors. Libraries were prepared by immunoSEQ multiplex PCR; TCRdb keeps only in-frame clonotypes and omits some of them. Altogether some 77,000 clones are present, roughly 94% being singletons, with the ten largest covering 1.4%. The sequenced material came from PBMCs. The receptors stem from a man in his late teens or twenties in good health and CMV-seropositive.

The chain carries TRBV5-6 and TRBJ2-2; 7 bases are a match to TRBD1. The CDR3 spans 17 residues. Germline assignment: CDR1 SGHDT and CDR2 YYEEEE. The ends lost 0 bases at V and 6 bases at J; junction bases unmatched: 11. As DNA, the CDR3 is TGTGCCAGCAGCTTGGACCAGGGGGTATGGTTTTCCGGGGAGCTGTTTTTT. Its protein product is CASSLDQGVWFSGELFF.

The rearrangement links TRBV7-2 to TRBJ2-5; TRBD2 agrees at 7 bases. The germline V gene encodes CDR1 SGHTA and CDR2 FQGNSA. The junction had 8 bases not matched to a gene; V was cut back by 5 bases and J by 5 bases. The CDR3 length is 14 residues. The CDR3 region is CASSAGVRGETQYF. CDR3 in DNA: TGTGCCAGCAGCGCGGGGGTGAGAGGCGAGACCCAGTACTTC.

This sequence joins TRBV11-2 and TRBJ2-2; TRBD2 is a possible D gene (5 bases). The CDR3 length is 12 residues. The germline V and J ends were trimmed by 4 bases and 5 bases, with 5 bases remaining between them. In germline, CDR1 is SGHAT, CDR2 FQNNGV. The DNA for the CDR3 is TGTGCCAGCAGCTCGGGGACCGGGGAGCTGTTTTTT. It yields the protein CASSSGTGELFF.

A single count supports this clone. The rearrangement uses TRBV11-3 and TRBJ2-5; no reliable D call. V lost 1 base and J lost 5, with 8 bases in between. This CDR3 has 13 amino acids. From germline, CDR1 is SGHNT and CDR2 YENEEA. In nucleotides, the CDR3 is TGTGCCAGCAGCTTAGTCTCAGATGAGACCCAGTACTTC. This encodes CASSLVSDETQYF.

This chain joins TRBV7-9 and TRBJ2-4; weak D call: TRBD1 (5 bases). From germline, CDR1 is SEHNR and CDR2 FQNEAQ (reference sequence). Trimming cost V 4 bases and J 1 base, with 8 bases left between them. The CDR3 sequence is 14 residues long. The CDR3, as DNA: TGTGCCAGCAGCTCAGGGAAGGCCAAAAACATTCAGTACTTC. Residues: CASSSGKAKNIQYF.

This chain uses TRBV4-1 with TRBJ2-5, with 8 bases matching TRBD1. Trimming cost V 4 bases and J 5 bases; bases outside gene matches: 3. Germline V gene sequence: CDR1 MGHRA, CDR2 YSYEKL. This CDR3 is 13 amino acids long. The CDR3 here is CASSPTGDETQYF. CDR3 DNA: TGCGCCAGCAGCCCGACAGGGGATGAGACCCAGTACTTC.

CDR3 residues: CASSLKGDFGNEQFF. CDR3 coding DNA: TGTGCCAGCAGCTTAAAAGGGGATTTCGGCAATGAGCAGTTCTTC. This chain links TRBV11-3 with TRBJ2-1, with D possibly being TRBD1 (5 bases). In germline, CDR1 is SGHNT, CDR2 YENEEA. Trimming took 2 bases from V and 6 from J, leaving 14 bases between them. The CDR3 is made up of 15 amino acids.

The chain employs TRBV7-2 and TRBJ2-5; D gene ambiguous. The CDR3 totals 17 residues. Germline V gives CDR1 SGHTA, CDR2 FQGNSA. Trimming took 0 bases from V and 0 from J, leaving 14 bases between them. The CDR3 sequence: CASSLAGRLSYQETQYF. The CDR3 DNA is TGTGCCAGCAGCTTAGCGGGCAGGTTATCGTACCAAGAGACCCAGTACTTC.

This rearrangement joins TRBV9 to TRBJ2-3; the match to TRBD1 covers 7 bases. Germline CDR1 SGDLS, CDR2 YYNGEE. The V and J ends lost 3 bases and 2 bases, in that order; junction bases with no gene match: 6. The CDR3 consists of 15 residues. Here the CDR3 DNA reads TGTGCCAGCAGCGGTCGGACAGGAAACACAGATACGCAGTATTTT. Translation gives CASSGRTGNTDTQYF. Combining the CDR3 with reference TRBV9 and TRBJ2-3 gives the whole variable domain DSGVTQTPKHLITATGQRVTLRCSPRSGDLSVYWYQQSLDQGLQFLIQYYNGEERAKGNILERFSAQQFPDLHSELNLSSLELGDSALYFCASSGRTGNTDTQYFGPGTRLTVL.

V usage is TRBV11-1 and J usage is TRBJ2-7; no definite D call. Germline V CDR1 and CDR2: SGHAT, FQDESV (reference sequence). This CDR3 contains 14 residues. V was clipped by 0 bases and J by 0 bases, with 6 bases between them. In DNA, the CDR3 is TGTGCCAGCAGCTTAGCGGGCAGCTCCTACGAGCAGTACTTC. Protein: CASSLAGSSYEQYF.

V gene TRBV5-1 combines with J gene TRBJ1-1, with D possibly TRBD1 on 6 matching bases. Trimming left V 0 bases short and J 4 bases short, with 13 bases between. The CDR3 has 15 amino acids. In germline, CDR1 is SGHRS, CDR2 YFSETQ. CDR3 region: CASSLDRGAITEAFF. CDR3 sequence (DNA): TGCGCCAGCAGCTTGGACCGGGGGGCGATCACTGAAGCTTTCTTT. Drawing the rest from reference TRBV5-1 and TRBJ1-1, the complete variable domain is KAGVTQTPRYLIKTRGQQVTLSCSPISGHRSVSWYQQTPGQGLQFLFEYFSETQRNKGNFPGRFSGRQFSNSRSEMNVSTLELGDSALYLCASSLDRGAITEAFFGQGTRLTVV.

This chain links TRBV5-6 with TRBJ1-6; TRBD1 matches at 7 bases. Trimming removed 3 bases from V and 6 bases from J; junction bases left unmatched: 9. Germline V lookup: CDR1 SGHDT, CDR2 YYEEEE. This CDR3 is built from 16 residues. This CDR3 is CASSSLGTVSNSPLHF. The CDR3 DNA reads TGTGCCAGCAGCTCCCTGGGGACAGTATCTAATTCACCCCTCCACTTT.

The J gene is TRBJ2-1, the V gene TRBV28; a weak D match, TRBD2 (6 bases). The CDR3 contains 14 residues. The germline CDR1 and CDR2 sequences are MDHEN and SYDVKM. Trimming pared 3 bases from V and 7 bases from J, leaving 13 bases between. As DNA, the CDR3 is TGTGCCAGCAGTTTTGCGCGGGAAGGAAATGAGCAGTTCTTC. Amino acids: CASSFAREGNEQFF.

This chain joins TRBV14 and TRBJ2-7, with 13 positions matching TRBD2. From germline, CDR1 is SGHDN and CDR2 FVKESK. The V segment lost 4 bases and the J segment 6 bases; nucleotides outside the gene matches: 12. This CDR3 is built from 17 residues. The CDR3 loop reads CASSLLIGTSGAGEQYF. CDR3 DNA sequence: TGTGCCAGCAGCCTTTTAATCGGGACTAGCGGGGCCGGCGAGCAGTACTTC.